This T cell receptor (beta chain) was sequenced in a study of blood T cell repertoires in COVID-19. Overall study context: Donors in the United States, Italy and Spain gave samples during acute or convalescent COVID-19.

The CDR3 runs to 15 residues. Germline V CDR1 and CDR2: LGHDT, YNNKEL (reference sequence). V dropped 1 base and J dropped 5 bases, with 13 bases sitting between them. The data were produced by immunoSEQ multiplex PCR, yet TCRdb's version contains in-frame clones alone and is incomplete. This sample has 280,000 or so clones; approximately 91% occur once, and the top ten carry approximately 13%. The sample consisted of peripheral blood. The receptor's source is a woman aged 55-70 years with acute or convalescent COVID-19. This chain connects TRBV3-1 (or the pseudogene TRBV3-2) to TRBJ2-3, with D perhaps TRBD2 (5 bases). DNA for the CDR3: TGTGCCAGCAGCCAAGGTAGGACTTTAGGAGATACGCAGTATTTT. This gives the protein CASSQGRTLGDTQYF.